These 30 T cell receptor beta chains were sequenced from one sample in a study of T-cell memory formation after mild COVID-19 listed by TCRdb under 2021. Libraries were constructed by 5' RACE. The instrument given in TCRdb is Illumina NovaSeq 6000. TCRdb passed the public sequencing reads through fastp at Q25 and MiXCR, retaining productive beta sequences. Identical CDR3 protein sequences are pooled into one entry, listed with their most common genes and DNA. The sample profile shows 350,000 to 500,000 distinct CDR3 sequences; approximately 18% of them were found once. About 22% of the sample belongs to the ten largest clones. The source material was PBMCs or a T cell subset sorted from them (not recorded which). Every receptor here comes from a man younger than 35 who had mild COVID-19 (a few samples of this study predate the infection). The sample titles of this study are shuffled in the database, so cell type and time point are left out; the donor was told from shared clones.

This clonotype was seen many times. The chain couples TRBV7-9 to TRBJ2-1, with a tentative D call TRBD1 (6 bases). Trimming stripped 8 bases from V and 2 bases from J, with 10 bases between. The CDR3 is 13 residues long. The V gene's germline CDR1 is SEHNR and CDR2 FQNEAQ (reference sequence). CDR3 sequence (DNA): TGTGCCAGCTCACAGGGTACCTACAATGAGCAGTTCTTC. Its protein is CASSQGTYNEQFF.

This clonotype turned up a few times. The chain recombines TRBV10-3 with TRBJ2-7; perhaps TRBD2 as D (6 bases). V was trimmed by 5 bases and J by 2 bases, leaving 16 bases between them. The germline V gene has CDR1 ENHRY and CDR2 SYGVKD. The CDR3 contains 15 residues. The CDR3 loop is CAISFSGTGAYEQYF. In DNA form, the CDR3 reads TGTGCCATCAGTTTCTCCGGGACTGGGGCCTACGAGCAGTACTTC.

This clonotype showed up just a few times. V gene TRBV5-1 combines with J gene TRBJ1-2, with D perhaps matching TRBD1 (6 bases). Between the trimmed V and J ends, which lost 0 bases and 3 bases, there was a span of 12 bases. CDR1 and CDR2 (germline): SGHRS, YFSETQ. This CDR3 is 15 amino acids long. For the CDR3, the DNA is TGCGCCAGCAGCTTGGAGCAGGGGCCCTACTATGGCTACACCTTC. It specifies CASSLEQGPYYGYTF.

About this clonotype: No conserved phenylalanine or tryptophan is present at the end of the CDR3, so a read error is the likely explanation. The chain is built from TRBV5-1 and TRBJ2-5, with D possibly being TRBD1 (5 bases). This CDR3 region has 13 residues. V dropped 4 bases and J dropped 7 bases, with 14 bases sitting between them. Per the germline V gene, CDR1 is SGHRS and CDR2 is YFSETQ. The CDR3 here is CASSVDGQGTQYL. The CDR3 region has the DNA TGCGCCAGCAGCGTGGACGGCCAGGGGACCCAGTACTTA.

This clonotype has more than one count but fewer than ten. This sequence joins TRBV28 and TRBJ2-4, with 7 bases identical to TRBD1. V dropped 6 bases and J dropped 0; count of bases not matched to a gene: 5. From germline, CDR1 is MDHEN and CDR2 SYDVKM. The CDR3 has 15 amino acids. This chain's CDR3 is CASRPRGKAKNIQYF. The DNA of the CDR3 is TGTGCCAGCAGACCCAGGGGGAAAGCCAAAAACATTCAGTACTTC.

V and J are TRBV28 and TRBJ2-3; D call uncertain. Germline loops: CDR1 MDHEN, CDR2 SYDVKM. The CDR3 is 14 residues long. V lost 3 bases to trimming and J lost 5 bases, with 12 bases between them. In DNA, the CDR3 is TGTGCCAGCAGTTTCGTGACGACCCTAGATACGCAGTATTTT. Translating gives CASSFVTTLDTQYF.

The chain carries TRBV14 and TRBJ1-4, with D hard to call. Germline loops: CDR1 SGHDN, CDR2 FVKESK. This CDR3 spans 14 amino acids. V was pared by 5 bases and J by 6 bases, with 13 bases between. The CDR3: CASSSFSRDEKLFF. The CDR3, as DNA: TGTGCCAGCAGCTCTTTCTCGAGGGATGAAAAACTGTTTTTT.

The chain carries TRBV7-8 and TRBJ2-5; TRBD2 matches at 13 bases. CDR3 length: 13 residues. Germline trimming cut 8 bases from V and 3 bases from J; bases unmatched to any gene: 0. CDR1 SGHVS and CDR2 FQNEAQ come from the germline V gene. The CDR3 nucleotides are TGTGCCAGCGGACTAGCGGGGGAAGAGACCCAGTACTTC. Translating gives CASGLAGEETQYF.

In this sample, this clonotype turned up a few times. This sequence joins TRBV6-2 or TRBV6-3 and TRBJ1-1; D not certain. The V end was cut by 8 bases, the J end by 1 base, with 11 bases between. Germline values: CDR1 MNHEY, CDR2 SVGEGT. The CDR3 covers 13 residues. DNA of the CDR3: TGTGCCAGCGCCACGATGGAGAACACTGAAGCTTTCTTT. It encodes CASATMENTEAFF.

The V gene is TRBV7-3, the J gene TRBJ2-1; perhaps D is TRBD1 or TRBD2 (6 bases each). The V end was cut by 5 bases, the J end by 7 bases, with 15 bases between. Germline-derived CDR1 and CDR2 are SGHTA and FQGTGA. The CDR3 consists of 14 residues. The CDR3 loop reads CASSGPGAGNEQFF. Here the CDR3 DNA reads TGTGCCAGCAGCGGACCGGGGGCCGGGAATGAGCAGTTCTTC.

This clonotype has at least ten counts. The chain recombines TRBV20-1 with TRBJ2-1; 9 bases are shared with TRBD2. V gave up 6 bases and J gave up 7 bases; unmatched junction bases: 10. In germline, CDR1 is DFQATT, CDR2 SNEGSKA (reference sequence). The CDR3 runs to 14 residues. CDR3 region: CSALGLAGSNEQFF. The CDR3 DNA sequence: TGCAGTGCCTTAGGGCTAGCGGGATCAAATGAGCAGTTCTTC.

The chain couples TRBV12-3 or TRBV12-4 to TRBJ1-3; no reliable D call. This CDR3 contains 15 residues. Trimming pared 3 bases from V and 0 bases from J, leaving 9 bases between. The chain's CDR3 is CASSFFPISGNTIYF. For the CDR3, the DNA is TGTGCCAGCAGTTTTTTCCCCATCTCTGGAAACACCATATATTTT.

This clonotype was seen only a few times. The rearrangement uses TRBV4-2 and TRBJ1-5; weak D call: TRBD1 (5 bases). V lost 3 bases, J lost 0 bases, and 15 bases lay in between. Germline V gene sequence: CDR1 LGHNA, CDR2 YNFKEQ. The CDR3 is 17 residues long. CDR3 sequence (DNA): TGTGCCAGCAGCCAGGGGAGGGGACTCAATAGCAATCAGCCCCAGCATTTT. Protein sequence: CASSQGRGLNSNQPQHF.

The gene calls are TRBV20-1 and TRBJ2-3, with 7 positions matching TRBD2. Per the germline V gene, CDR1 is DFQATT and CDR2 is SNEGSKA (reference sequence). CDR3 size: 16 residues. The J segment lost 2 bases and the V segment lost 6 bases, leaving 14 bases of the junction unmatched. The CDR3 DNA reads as TGCAGTGCCCCCGCCCGAATAGCGGGTACCACAGATACGCAGTATTTT. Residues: CSAPARIAGTTDTQYF.

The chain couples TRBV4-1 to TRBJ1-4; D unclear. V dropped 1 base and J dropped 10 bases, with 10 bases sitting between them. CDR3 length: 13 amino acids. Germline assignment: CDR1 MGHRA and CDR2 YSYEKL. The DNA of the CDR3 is TGCGCCAGCAGCCAAGCTCCCGTATCAAAACTGTTTTTT. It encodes CASSQAPVSKLFF.

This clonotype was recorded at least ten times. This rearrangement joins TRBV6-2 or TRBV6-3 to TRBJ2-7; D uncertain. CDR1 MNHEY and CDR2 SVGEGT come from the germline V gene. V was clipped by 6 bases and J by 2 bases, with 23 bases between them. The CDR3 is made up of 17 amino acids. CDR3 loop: CASSYRHGGPPAYEQYV. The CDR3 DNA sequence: TGTGCCAGCAGCTATCGTCATGGTGGCCCGCCGGCCTACGAGCAGTACGTC.

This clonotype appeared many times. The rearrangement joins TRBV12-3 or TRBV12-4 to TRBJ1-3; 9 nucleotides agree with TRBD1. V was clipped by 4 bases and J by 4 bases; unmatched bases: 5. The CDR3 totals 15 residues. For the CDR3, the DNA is TGTGCCAGCAGTTACGGGACAGGGCTCGGAAACACCATATATTTT. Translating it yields CASSYGTGLGNTIYF.

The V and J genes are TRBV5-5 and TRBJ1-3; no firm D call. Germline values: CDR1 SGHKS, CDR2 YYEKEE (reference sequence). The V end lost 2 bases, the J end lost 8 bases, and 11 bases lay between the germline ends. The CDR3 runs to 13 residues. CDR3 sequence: CASSFRSRDTIYF. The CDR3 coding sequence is TGTGCCAGCAGCTTTCGGTCGCGAGACACCATATATTTT.

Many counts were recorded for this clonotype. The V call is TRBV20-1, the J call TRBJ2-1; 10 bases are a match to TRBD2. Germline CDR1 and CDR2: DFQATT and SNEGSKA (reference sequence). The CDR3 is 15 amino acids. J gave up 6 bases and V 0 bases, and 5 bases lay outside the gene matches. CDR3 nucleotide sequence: TGCAGTGCTAGAGATCAGAGCGGGGGGGCCAATGAGCAGTTCTTC. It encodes CSARDQSGGANEQFF.

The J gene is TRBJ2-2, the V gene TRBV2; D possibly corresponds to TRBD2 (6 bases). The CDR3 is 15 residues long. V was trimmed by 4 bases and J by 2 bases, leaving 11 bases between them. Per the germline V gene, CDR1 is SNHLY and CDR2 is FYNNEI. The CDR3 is CASSGGTLNTGELFF. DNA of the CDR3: TGTGCCAGCAGTGGCGGGACTCTTAACACCGGGGAGCTGTTTTTT.

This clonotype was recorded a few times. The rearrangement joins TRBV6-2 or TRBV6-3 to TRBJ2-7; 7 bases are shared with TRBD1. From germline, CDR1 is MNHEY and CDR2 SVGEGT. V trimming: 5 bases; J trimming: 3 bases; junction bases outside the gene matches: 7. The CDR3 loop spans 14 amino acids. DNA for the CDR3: TGTGCCAGCAGTAGCCCGAGGGACAGCTACGAGCAGTACGTC. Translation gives CASSSPRDSYEQYV.

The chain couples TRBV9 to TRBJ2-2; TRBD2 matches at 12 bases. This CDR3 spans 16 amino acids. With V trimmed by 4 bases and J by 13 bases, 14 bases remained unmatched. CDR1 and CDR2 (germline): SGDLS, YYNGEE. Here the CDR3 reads CASSPRLAGAPHGLFF. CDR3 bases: TGTGCCAGCAGCCCCCGACTAGCGGGGGCCCCCCACGGGCTGTTTTTT.

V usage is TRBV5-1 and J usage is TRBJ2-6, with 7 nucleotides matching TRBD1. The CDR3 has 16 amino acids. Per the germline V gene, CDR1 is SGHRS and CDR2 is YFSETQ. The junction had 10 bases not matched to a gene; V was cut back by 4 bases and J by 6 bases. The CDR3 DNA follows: TGCGCCAGCAGCCATACAGGGGTCCGGGAGGCCAACGTCCTGACTTTC. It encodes CASSHTGVREANVLTF.

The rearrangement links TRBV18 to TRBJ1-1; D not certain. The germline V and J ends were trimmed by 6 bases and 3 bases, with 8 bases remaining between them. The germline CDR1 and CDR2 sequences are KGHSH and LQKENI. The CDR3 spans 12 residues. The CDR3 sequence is CASSAADTEAFF. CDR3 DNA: TGTGCCAGCTCTGCAGCGGACACTGAAGCTTTCTTT.

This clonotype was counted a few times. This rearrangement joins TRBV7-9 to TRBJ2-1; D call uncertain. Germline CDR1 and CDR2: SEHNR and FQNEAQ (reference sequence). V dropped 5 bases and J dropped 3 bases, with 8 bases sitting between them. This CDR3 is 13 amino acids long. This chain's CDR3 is CASSPTFYNEQFF. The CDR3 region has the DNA TGTGCCAGCAGCCCGACATTCTACAATGAGCAGTTCTTC.

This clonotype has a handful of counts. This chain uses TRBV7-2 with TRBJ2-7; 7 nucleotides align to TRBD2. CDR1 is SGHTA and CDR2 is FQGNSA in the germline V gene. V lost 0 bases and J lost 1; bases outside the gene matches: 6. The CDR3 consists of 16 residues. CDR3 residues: CASSLAGGDGSYEQYF. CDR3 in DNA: TGTGCCAGCAGCTTAGCGGGGGGGGACGGATCCTACGAGCAGTACTTC.

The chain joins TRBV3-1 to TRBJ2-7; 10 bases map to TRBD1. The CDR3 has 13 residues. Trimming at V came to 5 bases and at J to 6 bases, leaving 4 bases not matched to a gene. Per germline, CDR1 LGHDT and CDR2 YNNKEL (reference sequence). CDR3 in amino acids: CASSVGQGREQYF. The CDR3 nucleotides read TGTGCCAGCAGCGTGGGACAGGGGCGCGAGCAGTACTTC.

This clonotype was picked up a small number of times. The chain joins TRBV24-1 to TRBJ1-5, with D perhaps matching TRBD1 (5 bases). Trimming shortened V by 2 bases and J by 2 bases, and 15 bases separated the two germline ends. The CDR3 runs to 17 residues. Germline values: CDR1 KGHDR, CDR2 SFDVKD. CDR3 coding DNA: TGTGCCACCAGTGATTCGGGGCAGGGAGCCGGCAATCAGCCCCAGCATTTT. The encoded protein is CATSDSGQGAGNQPQHF.

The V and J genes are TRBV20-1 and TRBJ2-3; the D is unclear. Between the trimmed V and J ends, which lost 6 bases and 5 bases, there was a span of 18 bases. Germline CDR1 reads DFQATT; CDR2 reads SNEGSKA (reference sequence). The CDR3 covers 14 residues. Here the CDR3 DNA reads TGCAGTGCCCGCCCGGCGAACTCACGAGATACGCAGTATTTT. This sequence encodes CSARPANSRDTQYF.

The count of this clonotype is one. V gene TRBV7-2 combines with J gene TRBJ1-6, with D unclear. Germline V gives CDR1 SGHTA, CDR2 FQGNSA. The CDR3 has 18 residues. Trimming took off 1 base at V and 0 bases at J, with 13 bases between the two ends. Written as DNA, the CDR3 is TGTGCCAGCAGCTTAGGGCAGACCCGAGGCTCCTATAATTCACCCCTCCACTTT. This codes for CASSLGQTRGSYNSPLHF.